The 3 T cell receptor beta chains presented below share a single source sample, sequenced in a study of monozygotic twins with inflammatory bowel disease. TCRdb reprocessed the 5' RACE reads and keeps a single row for each CDR3 protein, giving no DNA. This sample contains approximately 150,000 distinct CDR3 sequences. Sample: blood. Every receptor here comes from a human donor with ulcerative colitis or Crohn's disease, or a healthy co-twin of an affected twin (not recorded which).

The chain links TRBV11-2 to TRBJ2-1; TCRdb calls TRBD2, which cannot be checked without DNA. The CDR3 totals 16 residues. Germline V CDR1 and CDR2: SGHAT, FQNNGV. The CDR3: CASSLLAGGGYNEQFF.

The chain has TRBV24-1 and TRBJ2-7; TCRdb's D gene call, TRBD1, goes unchecked for lack of DNA. Germline V lookup: CDR1 KGHDR, CDR2 SFDVKD. The CDR3 spans 15 residues. CDR3 in amino acids: CATSDPDRGQVEQYF.

The chain recombines TRBV11-2 with TRBJ2-7. The CDR3 has 14 amino acids. Looked up from germline, CDR1 is SGHAT and CDR2 is FQNNGV. CDR3 residues: CASSLSGPTDEQYF.